This T cell receptor beta chain appears in the sequencing data of a study of blood T cell repertoires in COVID-19. On the study more broadly: COVID-19 samples collected from the United States, Italy and Spain covered acute and convalescent phases. In each case, the material was cDNA or gDNA derived from T cells, B-cell-depleted T cells, or PBMCs.

Germline trimming cut 8 bases from V and 3 bases from J; bases unmatched to any gene: 3. CDR3 length equals 13 residues. Germline V gene data show CDR1 as MNHEY and CDR2 as SVGAGI. Per the original data handling: Using reference gene primer amplification, nucleated cell counts were estimated. Only in-frame clones appear in the TCRdb table, and some are missing; sequencing was by immunoSEQ multiplex PCR. V and J calls and clone size follow that table, whereas D and trimming were derived from the DNA. The profile shows roughly 90,000 clones, approximately 80% of them singletons. Sequencing input: peripheral blood. The V call is TRBV6-5, the J call TRBJ1-5, with 8 bases matching TRBD1. The clonotype comes from a human donor in a cohort sampled during active COVID-19. The CDR3 sequence: CASGTGHNQPQHF. CDR3 in DNA: TGTGCCAGCGGGACAGGTCACAATCAGCCCCAGCATTTT.